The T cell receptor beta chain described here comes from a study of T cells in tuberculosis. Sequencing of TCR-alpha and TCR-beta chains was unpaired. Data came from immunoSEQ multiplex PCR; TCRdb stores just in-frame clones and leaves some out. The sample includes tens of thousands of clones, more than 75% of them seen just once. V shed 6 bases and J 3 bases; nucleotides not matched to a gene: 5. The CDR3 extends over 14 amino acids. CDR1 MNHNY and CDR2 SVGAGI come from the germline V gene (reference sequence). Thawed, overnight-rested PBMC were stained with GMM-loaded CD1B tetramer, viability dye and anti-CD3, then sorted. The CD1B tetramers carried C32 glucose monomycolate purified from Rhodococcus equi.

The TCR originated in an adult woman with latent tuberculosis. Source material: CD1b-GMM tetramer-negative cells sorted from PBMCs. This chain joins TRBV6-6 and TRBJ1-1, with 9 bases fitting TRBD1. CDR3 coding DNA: TGTGCCAGCAGGGGAAGGACAGGGGACACTGAAGCTTTCTTT. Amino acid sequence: CASRGRTGDTEAFF.